This T cell receptor beta chain was observed in a study of blood T cell repertoires in COVID-19. Looking at the study overall: Whether acute or convalescent, the COVID-19 samples came from the United States, Italy and Spain.

Authors' analysis steps: The assay estimated nucleated cells by amplifying reference gene primers. Sequencing was performed with immunoSEQ multiplex PCR; in TCRdb, only in-frame clones are kept and a portion is missing. That table supplies the V and J calls and clone size; D and trimming were determined from the DNA. The sample lists tens of thousands of clones, around nine tenths seen once, with over 7.5% in the top ten. The receptor was derived from a human donor with active COVID-19. The donor label of this sample is uncertain. Sequenced material: peripheral blood.

The CDR3 region is CASSLPRGNTEAFF. The CDR3 nucleotides are TGTGCCAGCAGCTTGCCACGGGGGAACACTGAAGCTTTCTTT. This sequence joins TRBV7-9 and TRBJ1-1; D not resolved. This CDR3 spans 14 amino acids. Germline CDR1 SEHNR, CDR2 FQNEAQ (reference sequence). The germline V and J ends were trimmed by 3 bases and 1 base, with 9 bases remaining between them.